A selection of T cell receptor beta chains follows, all from one sample in a study of cytomegalovirus exposure and HLA in healthy donors. The method was immunoSEQ multiplex PCR; TCRdb's version includes in-frame clones alone and lacks a portion of them. The table lists 95,000 to 150,000 clones. The sequencing sample was made of PBMCs. The source is a man aged 18 to 35 in good health and CMV-seronegative. Both conserved end residues are part of each CDR3. D genes are given only for firm matches.

D gene	V gene	J gene	CDR3 length	CDR3 protein	CDR3 DNA
.	TRBV5-1	TRBJ1-1	12	CASSLEGVEAFF	TGCGCCAGCAGCTTGGAGGGGGTTGAAGCTTTCTTT
.	TRBV29-1	TRBJ1-2	16	CSVLLFGDTVGGGYTF	TGCAGCGTCCTCCTTTTCGGGGACACCGTAGGAGGTGGCTACACCTTC
.	TRBV5-8	TRBJ1-6	14	CASSPGSYNSPLHF	TGTGCCAGCAGTCCAGGGTCGTATAATTCACCCCTCCACTTT
TRBD2	TRBV7-9	TRBJ2-7	13	CASSSGGAGEQYF	TGTGCCAGCAGCTCCGGGGGGGCTGGCGAGCAGTACTTC
.	TRBV25-1	TRBJ1-1	14	CASSEYPGNTEAFF	TGTGCCAGCAGTGAATACCCGGGGAACACTGAAGCTTTCTTT
TRBD1	TRBV27	TRBJ1-1	15	CASSSRTGSRTEAFF	TGTGCCAGCAGTTCTCGGACAGGTTCGAGGACTGAAGCTTTCTTT
.	TRBV29-1	TRBJ2-7	14	CSVIGTRSTYEQYF	TGCAGCGTTATTGGGACACGTAGTACCTACGAGCAGTACTTC
TRBD1	TRBV10-3	TRBJ1-1	13	CAITGTVNTEAFF	TGTGCCATCACCGGGACAGTTAACACTGAAGCTTTCTTT
TRBD1	TRBV27	TRBJ1-1	14	CASSKGALNTEAFF	TGTGCCAGCAGTAAGGGGGCTCTAAACACTGAAGCTTTCTTT
.	TRBV19	TRBJ1-1	15	CASSIVARLNTEAFF	TGTGCCAGTAGTATAGTCGCCAGACTTAACACTGAAGCTTTCTTT
.	TRBV9	TRBJ1-3	17	CASSVARQSSSGNTIYF	TGTGCCAGCAGCGTAGCTAGACAGTCGAGCTCTGGAAACACCATATATTTT
TRBD1	TRBV6-5	TRBJ1-5	15	CASRSGQNSNQPQHF	TGTGCCAGCAGATCGGGACAGAACTCTAATCAGCCCCAGCATTTT
.	TRBV5-1	TRBJ2-1	15	CASSLDSTSYNEQFF	TGCGCCAGCAGCCTGGACAGTACCTCCTACAATGAGCAGTTCTTC
.	TRBV20-1	TRBJ2-5	10	CSTGSREQYF	TGCAGTACAGGGTCGCGGGAGCAGTACTTC
.	TRBV28	TRBJ1-5	16	CASSAPRRDSNQPQHF	TGTGCCAGCAGTGCCCCCAGGAGGGATAGCAATCAGCCCCAGCATTTT
TRBD1	TRBV6-6	TRBJ1-1	14	CASRPQGAHTEAFF	TGTGCCAGCAGGCCACAGGGGGCGCACACTGAAGCTTTCTTT
.	TRBV5-1	TRBJ2-1	16	CASSLGGAISYNEQFF	TGCGCCAGCAGCTTAGGGGGGGCCATCTCCTACAATGAGCAGTTCTTC
.	TRBV5-4	TRBJ1-1	13	CASSLIGDTEAFF	TGTGCCAGCAGCTTAATAGGGGACACTGAAGCTTTCTTT
TRBD1	TRBV27	TRBJ1-2	14	CASSPYQGEGGYTF	TGTGCCAGCAGTCCCTACCAGGGGGAAGGTGGCTACACCTTC
TRBD2	TRBV5-1	TRBJ2-5	16	CASSLISGASGETQYF	TGCGCCAGCAGCTTGATTAGCGGGGCCTCGGGAGAGACCCAGTACTTC
TRBD1	TRBV6-5	TRBJ1-3	15	CASVGQGNSGNTIYF	TGTGCCAGCGTGGGACAGGGCAACTCTGGAAACACCATATATTTT
.	TRBV5-5	TRBJ2-2	15	CASSLRESNTGELFF	TGTGCCAGCAGCTTGAGGGAGAGTAACACCGGGGAGCTGTTTTTT
.	TRBV9	TRBJ1-5	14	CASSYGGDNQPQHF	TGTGCCAGCAGCTATGGAGGGGACAATCAGCCCCAGCATTTT
.	TRBV6-1	TRBJ1-5	13	CASSDRVGQPQHF	TGTGCCAGCAGTGACAGGGTCGGCCAGCCCCAGCATTTT
TRBD2	TRBV2	TRBJ2-3	15	CASSVGLAGVDTQYF	TGTGCCAGCAGTGTAGGACTAGCGGGGGTGGATACGCAGTATTTT
.	TRBV28	TRBJ2-1	14	CASSLSWRGDEQFF	TGTGCCAGCAGTTTAAGTTGGAGGGGCGATGAGCAGTTCTTC
.	TRBV2	TRBJ2-3	17	CASSPPGLGGLTDTQYF	TGTGCCAGCAGTCCTCCCGGCCTCGGGGGTCTCACAGATACGCAGTATTTT
.	TRBV18	TRBJ1-1	16	CASSPQAGVVNTEAFF	TGTGCCAGCTCACCACAGGCCGGGGTGGTGAACACTGAAGCTTTCTTT
.	TRBV7-9	TRBJ1-6	14	CASSLDSEFSPLHF	TGTGCCAGCAGCTTGGACAGCGAGTTTTCACCCCTCCACTTT
TRBD2	TRBV9	TRBJ2-2	18	CASTVTEREGLRTGELFF	TGTGCCAGCACCGTGACGGAACGGGAGGGCCTGAGGACCGGGGAGCTGTTTTTT
.	TRBV5-8	TRBJ2-7	11	CASSPDWGQYF	TGTGCCAGCAGCCCGGACTGGGGGCAGTACTTC
.	TRBV19	TRBJ1-4	16	CASSISGTAFNEKLFF	TGTGCCAGTAGTATTTCGGGAACAGCTTTTAATGAAAAACTGTTTTTT
TRBD1	TRBV18	TRBJ1-5	15	CASSIYRGSDQPQHF	TGTGCCAGCTCAATATACAGGGGTTCCGATCAGCCCCAGCATTTT